This T cell receptor (beta chain) was sequenced for a study of blood T cells in healthy people across ages. The study recruited healthy Caucasian donors from Russia who were aged about 6 to 95. The CDR3 runs to 13 residues. V lost 2 bases to trimming and J lost 6 bases, with 10 bases between them. Germline assignment: CDR1 ENHRY and CDR2 SYGVKD. This clonotype was observed a few times. Its antigen is unknown. Study conclusions and caveats: Unsorted PBMCs prevented conclusive naive versus antigen-experienced comparison. Expanded clonotype changes were possibly confounded by unknown donor CMV status. Strong correlation existed between TCR beta diversity and naive T cell percentage.

Next came a second PCR, run for about 7 to 12 cycles, which used a sample-barcoded 5' primer along with a J-beta primer mix. One entry per CDR3 protein, called by TCRdb with MiXCR from the 5' RACE reads. The sample lists approximately 830,000 distinct CDR3 sequences; 62% were seen once. This receptor was identified in a man aged 25 to 45 in good health. The sequencing sample was made of blood. The chain couples TRBV10-3 to TRBJ1-2; D is perhaps TRBD1 (5 bases). Here the CDR3 reads CAISEGIGDGYTF. The CDR3 nucleotides read TGTGCCATCAGTGAGGGAATAGGGGATGGCTACACCTTC.